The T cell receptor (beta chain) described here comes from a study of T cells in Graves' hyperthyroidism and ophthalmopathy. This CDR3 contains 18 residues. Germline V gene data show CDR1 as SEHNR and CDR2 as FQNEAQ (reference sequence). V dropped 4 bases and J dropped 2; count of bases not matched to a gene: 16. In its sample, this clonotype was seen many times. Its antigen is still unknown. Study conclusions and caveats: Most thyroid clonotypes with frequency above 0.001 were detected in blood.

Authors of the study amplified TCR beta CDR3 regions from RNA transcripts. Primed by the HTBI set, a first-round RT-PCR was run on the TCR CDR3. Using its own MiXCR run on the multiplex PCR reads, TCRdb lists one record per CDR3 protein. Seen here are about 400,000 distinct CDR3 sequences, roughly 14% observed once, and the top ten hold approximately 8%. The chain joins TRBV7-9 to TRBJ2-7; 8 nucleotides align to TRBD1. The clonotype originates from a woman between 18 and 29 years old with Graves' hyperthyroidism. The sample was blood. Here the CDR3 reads CASSSTWGDRGEAYEQYF. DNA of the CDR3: TGTGCCAGCAGCTCAACTTGGGGAGACAGGGGAGAGGCCTACGAGCAGTACTTC.